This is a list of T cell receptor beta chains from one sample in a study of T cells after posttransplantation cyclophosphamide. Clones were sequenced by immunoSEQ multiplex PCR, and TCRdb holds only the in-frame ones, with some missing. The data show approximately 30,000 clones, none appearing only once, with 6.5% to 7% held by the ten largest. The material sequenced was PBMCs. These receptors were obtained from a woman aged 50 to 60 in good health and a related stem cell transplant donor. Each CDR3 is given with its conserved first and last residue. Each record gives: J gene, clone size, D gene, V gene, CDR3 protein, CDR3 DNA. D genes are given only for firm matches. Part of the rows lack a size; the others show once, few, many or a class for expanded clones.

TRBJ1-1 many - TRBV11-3 CASSLDGSNTEAFF TGTGCCAGCAGCTTAGATGGCTCGAACACTGAAGCTTTCTTT
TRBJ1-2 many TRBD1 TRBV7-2 CASSLGPDRGGGYTF TGTGCCAGCAGTTTAGGACCTGACAGGGGAGGTGGCTACACCTTC
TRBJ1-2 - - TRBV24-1 CATSDFRGFLYGYTF TGTGCCACCAGTGATTTCAGGGGATTCCTCTATGGCTACACCTTC
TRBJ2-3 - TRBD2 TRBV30 CAWSVAGGPADTQYF TGTGCCTGGAGTGTAGCGGGAGGGCCCGCAGATACGCAGTATTTT
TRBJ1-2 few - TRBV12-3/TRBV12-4 CASSLGTAPNYGYTF TGTGCCAGCAGTTTAGGGACAGCCCCCAACTATGGCTACACCTTC
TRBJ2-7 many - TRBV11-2 CASSFRAASYEQYF TGTGCCAGCAGCTTCAGGGCAGCCTCCTACGAGCAGTACTTC
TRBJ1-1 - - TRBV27 CASIPYPSEAFF TGTGCCAGCATACCCTACCCGTCAGAAGCTTTCTTT
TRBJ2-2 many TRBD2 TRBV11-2 CASSLGTRPTGELFF TGTGCCAGCAGCTTAGGGACTAGACCCACCGGGGAGCTGTTTTTT
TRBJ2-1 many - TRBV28 CASSLGGLSSYNEQFF TGTGCCAGCAGTTTAGGCGGATTGAGCTCCTACAATGAGCAGTTCTTC
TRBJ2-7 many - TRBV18 CASSPPSANYEQYF TGTGCCAGCTCACCCCCTAGCGCTAACTACGAGCAGTACTTC
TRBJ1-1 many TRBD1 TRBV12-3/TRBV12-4 CASSLGQGGNAEAFF TGTGCCAGCAGCTTGGGACAGGGGGGGAACGCTGAAGCTTTCTTT
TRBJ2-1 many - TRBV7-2 CASSLVYSSNEQFF TGTGCCAGCAGCTTAGTTTACAGTAGCAATGAGCAGTTCTTC
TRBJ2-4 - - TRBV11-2 CASSLLGQSNIQYF TGTGCCAGCAGCCTGCTGGGACAATCAAACATTCAGTACTTC
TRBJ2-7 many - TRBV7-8 CASSLPGHYEQYF TGTGCCAGCAGCTTACCAGGACACTACGAGCAGTACTTC
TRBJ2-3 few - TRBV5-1 CASSFLDTQYF TGCGCCAGCAGCTTCCTAGATACGCAGTATTTT
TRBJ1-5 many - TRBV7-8 CASSLEQALGQPQHF TGTGCCAGCAGCTTAGAACAGGCTTTAGGACAGCCCCAGCATTTT
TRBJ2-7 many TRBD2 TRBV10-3 CAIRIDGLAGGPNLYEQYF TGTGCCATCAGGATCGACGGACTAGCGGGAGGGCCTAATCTTTACGAGCAGTACTTC
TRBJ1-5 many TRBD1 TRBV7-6 CASSLGTGGSNQPQHF TGTGCCAGCAGCCTAGGGACAGGCGGAAGCAATCAGCCCCAGCATTTT
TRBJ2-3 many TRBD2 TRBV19 CASSAAGAGFDTQYF TGTGCCAGTAGTGCAGCGGGGGCCGGCTTTGATACGCAGTATTTT
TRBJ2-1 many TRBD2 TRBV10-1 CASSEGTSGSDEQFF TGCGCCAGCAGTGAGGGGACTAGCGGGAGTGACGAGCAGTTCTTC
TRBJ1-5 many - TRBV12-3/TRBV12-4 CASGLSNQPQHF TGTGCCAGCGGCCTTAGCAATCAGCCCCAGCATTTT
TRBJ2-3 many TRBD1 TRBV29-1 CSVATGASTDTQYF TGCAGCGTTGCGACAGGGGCGAGCACAGATACGCAGTATTTT
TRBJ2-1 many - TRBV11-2 CASSLFTAYNEQFF TGTGCCAGCAGCTTATTCACAGCCTACAATGAGCAGTTCTTC
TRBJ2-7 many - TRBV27 CASSFLGYEQYF TGTGCCAGCAGTTTCCTCGGCTACGAGCAGTACTTC
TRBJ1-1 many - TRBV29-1 CSVDPGPEAFF TGCAGCGTTGATCCAGGGCCTGAAGCTTTCTTT
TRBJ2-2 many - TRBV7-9 CASSLAMASGELFF TGTGCCAGCAGCTTAGCGATGGCTTCCGGGGAGCTGTTTTTT
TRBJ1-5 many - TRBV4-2 CASSQERNQPQHF TGTGCCAGCAGCCAAGAGCGGAATCAGCCCCAGCATTTT
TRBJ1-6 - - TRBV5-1 CASSLVVGLGSPLHF TGCGCCAGCAGCTTGGTGGTAGGGTTAGGGTCACCCCTCCACTTT
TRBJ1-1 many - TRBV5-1 CASSSWDSSNTEAFF TGCGCCAGCAGCTCCTGGGACTCCTCGAACACTGAAGCTTTCTTT
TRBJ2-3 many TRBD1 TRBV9 CASSAPGQGITDTQYF TGTGCCAGCAGCGCACCGGGACAGGGCATTACAGATACGCAGTATTTT
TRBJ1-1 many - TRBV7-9 CASSLEGGAEAFF TGTGCCAGCAGCTTAGAGGGTGGTGCTGAAGCTTTCTTT
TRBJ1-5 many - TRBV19 CATLGGVNQPQHF TGTGCCACTCTGGGGGGGGTCAATCAGCCCCAGCATTTT
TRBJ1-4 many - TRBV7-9 CASSLEAGEKLFF TGTGCCAGCAGCTTAGAAGCTGGTGAAAAACTGTTTTTT
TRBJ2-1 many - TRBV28 CASSLGGLLDEQFF TGTGCCAGCAGTTTAGGGGGCCTATTGGATGAGCAGTTCTTC
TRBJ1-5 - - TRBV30 CAWSAQTLGQTQHF TGTGCCTGGAGTGCACAGACTTTAGGACAGACCCAGCATTTT
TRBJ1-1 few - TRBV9 CASSAPPGTTNTEAFF TGTGCCAGCAGCGCTCCCCCCGGGACAACGAACACTGAAGCTTTCTTT
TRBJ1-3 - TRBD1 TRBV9 CASSGEGANTIYF TGTGCCAGCAGCGGAGAGGGGGCGAACACCATATATTTT
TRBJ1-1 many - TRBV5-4 CASSSRRGTNTEAFF TGTGCCAGCAGCAGCCGCAGGGGAACGAACACTGAAGCTTTCTTT
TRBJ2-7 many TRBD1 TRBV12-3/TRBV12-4 CASSYRDRVYEQYF TGTGCCAGCAGCTACAGAGACAGGGTTTACGAGCAGTACTTC
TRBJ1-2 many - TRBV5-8 CASSLGWRGGYTF TGTGCCAGCAGCTTGGGCTGGAGGGGTGGCTACACCTTC
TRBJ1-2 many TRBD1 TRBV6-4 CASSEATGVAYGYTF TGTGCCAGCAGTGAAGCAACAGGGGTAGCTTATGGCTACACCTTC
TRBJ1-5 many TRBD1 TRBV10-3 CAISEGPGGNRNQPQHF TGTGCCATCAGTGAAGGCCCAGGGGGTAATCGCAATCAGCCCCAGCATTTT
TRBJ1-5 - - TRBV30 CAWSGTGYNQPQHF TGTGCCTGGAGTGGCACAGGGTACAATCAGCCCCAGCATTTT
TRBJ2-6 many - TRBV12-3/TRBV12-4 CASSLGLTSTGANVLTF TGTGCCAGCAGTTTAGGCCTGACAAGCACTGGGGCCAACGTCCTGACTTTC
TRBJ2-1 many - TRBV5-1 CASSLLVLPSDEQFF TGCGCCAGCAGCTTACTAGTCTTGCCATCCGATGAGCAGTTCTTC
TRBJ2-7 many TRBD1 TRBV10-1 CASSESGTGDEQYF TGCGCCAGCAGTGAGTCCGGGACAGGGGACGAGCAGTACTTC
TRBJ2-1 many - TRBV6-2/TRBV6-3 CASSRRGHEQFF TGTGCCAGCTCTAGAAGAGGCCATGAGCAGTTCTTC
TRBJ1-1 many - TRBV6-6 CAISGTPDTEAFF TGTGCCATATCCGGGACACCGGACACTGAAGCTTTCTTT
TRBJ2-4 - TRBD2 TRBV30 CAWSGREYRNIQYF TGTGCCTGGAGTGGGCGGGAGTATCGGAACATTCAGTACTTC
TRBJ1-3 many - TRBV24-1 CATSDPGDSGNTIYF TGTGCCACCAGTGATCCCGGGGACTCTGGAAACACCATATATTTT